This T cell receptor beta chain stems from a study of T cell repertoires in ileal Crohn's disease. Overall study: Every patient was operated on for stricturing (61%) or penetrating (approximately 40%) complications. About half of patients got postoperative therapy: about ten thiopurines, approximately 17 anti-TNF.

Study-level points and caveats: Active smokers at surgery had more clonal expansions than non-smokers.

Turning to this clone: Its antigen is unidentified.

Here immunoSEQ multiplex PCR was the method, and the copy in TCRdb shows in-frame clones only, minus some. The sample has 15,000 to 20,000 clones; 83% are singletons. V lost 2 bases, J lost 4 bases, and 11 bases lay in between. The CDR3 has 15 residues. Germline V gene data show CDR1 as MGHRA and CDR2 as YSYEKL. The sequenced material came from ileal tissue. The receptor was derived from an adult with Crohn's disease. The gene calls are TRBV4-1 and TRBJ1-4; TRBD1 is a possible D gene (6 bases). CDR3: CASSQTDSGNEKLFF. DNA for the CDR3: TGCGCCAGCAGCCAAACGGACAGTGGTAATGAAAAACTGTTTTTT.